The 8 T cell receptor beta chains presented below share a single source sample, sequenced in a study of identical twins. MiXCR, run by TCRdb on the 5' RACE reads, gives a single entry per CDR3 protein. The data show hundreds of thousands of distinct CDR3 sequences, approximately 9% seen once. The same data also contributed to another study, on yellow fever vaccine responses in identical twins.

Input material: PBMCs. The origin of the receptors is a woman aged 18-29 years in good health.

The gene calls are TRBV29-1 and TRBJ1-1; 8 bases fit TRBD1. The germline V gene has CDR1 SQVTM and CDR2 ANQGSEA. The length of the CDR3 is 13 residues. V shed 7 bases and J 3 bases; nucleotides not matched to a gene: 7. DNA of the CDR3: TGCAGCGGGGCAGGGGGCGCAGACACTGAAGCTTTCTTT. Protein product: CSGAGGADTEAFF.

This clonotype showed up just a few times. V gene TRBV10-3 combines with J gene TRBJ1-1; tentative D call: TRBD1 (6 bases). This CDR3 is built from 13 residues. The germline V and J ends were trimmed by 6 bases and 1 base, with 9 bases remaining between them. Germline CDR1 ENHRY, CDR2 SYGVKD. Written as DNA, the CDR3 is TGTGCCATCAGCAAACAGGGGAACACTGAAGCTTTCTTT. This encodes CAISKQGNTEAFF.

This clonotype was counted between two and nine times. The V and J genes are TRBV4-3 and TRBJ2-2; 7 nucleotides agree with TRBD2. V shed 0 bases, J shed 2 bases, and the junction held 12 bases outside the gene matches. CDR1 is LGHNA, CDR2 YSLEER, per germline. The CDR3 totals 19 residues. CDR3 nucleotide sequence: TGCGCCAGCAGCCAAGATCCCCTGGGGCTAGCGGTAAACACCGGGGAGCTGTTTTTT. As protein: CASSQDPLGLAVNTGELFF.

V and J are TRBV20-1 and TRBJ2-1; maybe TRBD2 (5 bases). Germline V gives CDR1 DFQATT, CDR2 SNEGSKA (reference sequence). The CDR3 spans 12 residues. Between the trimmed V and J ends, which lost 3 bases and 8 bases, there was a span of 11 bases. Here the CDR3 DNA reads TGCAGTGCTAGCCGGGCGGGTGATGAGCAGTTCTTC. Translated: CSASRAGDEQFF.

The genes are TRBV29-1 and TRBJ2-7, with 7 bases matching TRBD2. The CDR3 is 15 amino acids. CDR1 is SQVTM, CDR2 ANQGSEA, per germline. The V segment lost 2 bases and the J segment 2 bases; nucleotides outside the gene matches: 9. The CDR3: CSVEFPHAGAYEQYF. Written as DNA, the CDR3 is TGCAGCGTTGAATTCCCGCACGCGGGAGCCTACGAGCAGTACTTC.

This clonotype was seen ten or more times. The chain carries TRBV7-9 and TRBJ2-1, with 9 bases fitting TRBD2. Germline V lookup: CDR1 SEHNR, CDR2 FQNEAQ (reference sequence). The CDR3 has 15 amino acids. V trimming: 11 bases; J trimming: 9 bases; junction bases outside the gene matches: 17. The CDR3 sequence is CASSGHIAGVGEQFF. CDR3 in DNA: TGTGCCTCCTCTGGTCACATAGCGGGAGTAGGTGAGCAGTTCTTC.

The table lists this clonotype with many counts. One junction end disagrees with the germline gene, perhaps due to a read error. V usage is TRBV9 and J usage is TRBJ1-1; D is unresolved. The CDR3 is 13 residues long. Germline loops: CDR1 SGDLS, CDR2 YYNGEE. CDR3 region: CASSVGPNTEAFF. The CDR3 bases are TGTGCCAGCAGTGTAGGCCCCAACACTGAAGCTTTCTTT.

In this sample, this clonotype turned up many times. The chain joins TRBV25-1 to TRBJ2-7, with TRBD2 matching 7 bases. CDR3 length: 13 residues. Germline CDR1 MGHDK, CDR2 SYGVNS. CDR3 sequence reads: CPGGTNSSYEQYF. CDR3 coding DNA: TGTCCCGGGGGGACTAACAGCTCCTACGAGCAGTACTTC.